The entry that follows covers one T cell receptor (beta chain) sequence. Per the original data handling: By means of reference gene primer amplification, nucleated cell counts were estimated. Sequencing was performed with immunoSEQ multiplex PCR; in TCRdb, only in-frame clones are kept and a portion is missing. The DNA gave D and trimming, while V, J and clone size come from that table. The sample shows under 300,000 clones, about 91% of them seen only once. The source of the sample is a study of blood T cell repertoires in COVID-19. Losses at the gene ends were 5 bases for V and 2 bases for J; bases not matched to a gene: 16. Germline V gives CDR1 LNHDA, CDR2 SQIVND (reference sequence). The CDR3 spans 18 residues.

This chain links TRBV19 with TRBJ1-2; 8 bases align to TRBD1. This sequence was found in a woman in her 40s with acute COVID-19. The specimen was PBMCs or T cells enriched from blood (not recorded which). The CDR3 sequence: CASSPRPGQGGGNYGYTF. DNA for the CDR3: TGTGCCAGTAGTCCCAGGCCTGGACAGGGCGGAGGGAACTATGGCTACACCTTC.